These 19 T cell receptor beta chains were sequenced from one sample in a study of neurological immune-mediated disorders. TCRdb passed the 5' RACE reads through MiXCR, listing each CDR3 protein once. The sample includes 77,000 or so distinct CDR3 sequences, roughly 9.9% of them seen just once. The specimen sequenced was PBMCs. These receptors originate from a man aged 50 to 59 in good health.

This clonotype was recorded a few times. The CDR3 is CASSPGSENSPLHF. The CDR3 DNA follows: TGTGCCAGCAGCCCGGGATCGGAAAATTCACCCCTCCACTTT. The chain carries TRBV7-9 and TRBJ1-6; no reliable D call. Trimming removed 5 bases from V and 7 bases from J, with 12 bases in between. Per germline, CDR1 SEHNR and CDR2 FQNEAQ (reference sequence). The CDR3 runs to 14 residues.

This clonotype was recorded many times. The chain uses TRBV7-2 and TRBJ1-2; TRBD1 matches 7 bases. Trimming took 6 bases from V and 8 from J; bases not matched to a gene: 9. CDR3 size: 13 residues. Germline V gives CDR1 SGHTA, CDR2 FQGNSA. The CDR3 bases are TGTGCCAGCAGTGCGGAGGGGGCGGGAGGCTACACCTTC. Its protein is CASSAEGAGGYTF.

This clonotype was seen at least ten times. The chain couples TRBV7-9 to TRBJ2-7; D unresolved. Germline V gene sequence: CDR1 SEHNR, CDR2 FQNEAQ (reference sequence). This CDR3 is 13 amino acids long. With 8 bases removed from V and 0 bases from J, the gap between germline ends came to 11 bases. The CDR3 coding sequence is TGTGCCAGCGGAATATACAGCTCCTACGAGCAGTACTTC. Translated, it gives CASGIYSSYEQYF.

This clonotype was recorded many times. CDR3 amino acids: CASSSAIAYEQYF. CDR3 DNA: TGTGCCAGCAGCTCCGCGATCGCTTACGAGCAGTACTTC. V is TRBV7-9 and J is TRBJ2-7; D not certain. The CDR3 extends over 13 amino acids. The V end lost 4 bases, the J end lost 4 bases, and 11 bases lay between the germline ends. CDR1 SEHNR and CDR2 FQNEAQ come from the germline V gene (reference sequence).

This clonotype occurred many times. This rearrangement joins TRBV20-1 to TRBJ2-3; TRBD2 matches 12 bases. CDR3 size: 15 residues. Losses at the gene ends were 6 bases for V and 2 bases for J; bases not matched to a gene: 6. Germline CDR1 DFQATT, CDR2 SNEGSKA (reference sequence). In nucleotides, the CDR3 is TGCAGTGCCCCTAGCGGGGGGGGGGTCACAGATACGCAGTATTTT. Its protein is CSAPSGGGVTDTQYF.

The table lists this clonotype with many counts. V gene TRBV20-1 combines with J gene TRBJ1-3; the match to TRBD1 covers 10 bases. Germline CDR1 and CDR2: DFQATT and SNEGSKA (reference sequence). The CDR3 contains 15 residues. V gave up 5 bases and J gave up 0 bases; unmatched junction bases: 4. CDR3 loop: CSARQGANSGNTIYF. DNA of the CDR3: TGCAGTGCTCGACAGGGGGCCAACTCTGGAAACACCATATATTTT.

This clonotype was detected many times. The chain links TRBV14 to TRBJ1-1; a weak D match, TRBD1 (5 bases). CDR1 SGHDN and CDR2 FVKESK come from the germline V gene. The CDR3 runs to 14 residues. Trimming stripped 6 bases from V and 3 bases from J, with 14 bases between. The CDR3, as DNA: TGTGCCAGCAGGCCAGGGACGTTAGACACTGAAGCTTTCTTT. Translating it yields CASRPGTLDTEAFF.

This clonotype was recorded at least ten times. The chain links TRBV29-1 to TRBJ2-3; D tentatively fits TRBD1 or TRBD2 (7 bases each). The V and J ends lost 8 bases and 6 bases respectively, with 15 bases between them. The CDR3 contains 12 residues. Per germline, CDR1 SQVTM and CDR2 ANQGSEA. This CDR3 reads CSPRGGADTQYF. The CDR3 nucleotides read TGCAGCCCCAGGGGGGGAGCGGATACGCAGTATTTT.

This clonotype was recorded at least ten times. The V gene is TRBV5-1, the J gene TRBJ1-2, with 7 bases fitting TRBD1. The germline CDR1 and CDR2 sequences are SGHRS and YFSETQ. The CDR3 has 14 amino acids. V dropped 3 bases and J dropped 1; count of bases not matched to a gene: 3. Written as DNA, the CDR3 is TGCGCCAGCAGCTGGGACAGCGTTAACTATGGCTACACCTTC. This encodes CASSWDSVNYGYTF.

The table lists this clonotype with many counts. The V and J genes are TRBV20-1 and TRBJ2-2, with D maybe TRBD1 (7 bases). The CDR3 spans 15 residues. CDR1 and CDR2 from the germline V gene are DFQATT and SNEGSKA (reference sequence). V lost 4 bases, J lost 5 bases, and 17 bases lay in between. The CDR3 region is CSATEQGRRTGELFF. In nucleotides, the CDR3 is TGCAGTGCTACGGAACAGGGGAGGCGGACCGGGGAGCTGTTTTTT.

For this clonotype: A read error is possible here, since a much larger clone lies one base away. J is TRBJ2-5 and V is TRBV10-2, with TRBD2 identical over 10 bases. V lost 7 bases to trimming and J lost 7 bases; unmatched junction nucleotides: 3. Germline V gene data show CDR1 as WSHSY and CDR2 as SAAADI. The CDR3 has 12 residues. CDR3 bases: TGCGCCAGCACTAGCGGGGGAGGGACCCAGTACTTC. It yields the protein CASTSGGGTQYF.

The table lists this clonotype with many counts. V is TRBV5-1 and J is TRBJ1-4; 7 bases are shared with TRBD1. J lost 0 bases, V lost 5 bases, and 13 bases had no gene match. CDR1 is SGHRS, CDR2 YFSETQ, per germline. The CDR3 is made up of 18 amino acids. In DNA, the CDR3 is TGCGCCAGCAGTACGACAGGGAAACGGTGGGCAACTAATGAAAAACTGTTTTTT. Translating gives CASSTTGKRWATNEKLFF.

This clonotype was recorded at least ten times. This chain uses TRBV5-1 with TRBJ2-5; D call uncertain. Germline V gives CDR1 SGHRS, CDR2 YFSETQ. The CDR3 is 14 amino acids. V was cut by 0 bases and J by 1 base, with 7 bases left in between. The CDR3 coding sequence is TGCGCCAGCAGCTTGGAACTTTTCCAAGAGACCCAGTACTTC. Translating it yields CASSLELFQETQYF.

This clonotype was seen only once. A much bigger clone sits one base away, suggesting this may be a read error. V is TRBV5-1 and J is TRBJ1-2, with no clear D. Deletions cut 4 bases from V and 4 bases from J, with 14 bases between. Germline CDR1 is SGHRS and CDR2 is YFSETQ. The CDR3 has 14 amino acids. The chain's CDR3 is CASSTTWPSYGYTF. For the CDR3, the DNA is TGCGCCAGCAGCACGACATGGCCCAGCTATGGCTACACCTTC.

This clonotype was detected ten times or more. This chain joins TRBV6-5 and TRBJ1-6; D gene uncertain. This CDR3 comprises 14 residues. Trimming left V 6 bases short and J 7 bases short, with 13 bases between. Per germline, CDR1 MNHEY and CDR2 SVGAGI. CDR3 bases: TGTGCCAGCAGATCTCCGGGGAGGAATTCACCCCTCCACTTT. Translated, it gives CASRSPGRNSPLHF.

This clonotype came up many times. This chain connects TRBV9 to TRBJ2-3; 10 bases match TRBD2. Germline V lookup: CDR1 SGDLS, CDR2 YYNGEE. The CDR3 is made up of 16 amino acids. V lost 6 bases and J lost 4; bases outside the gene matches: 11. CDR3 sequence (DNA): TGTGCCAGCACCCCATCGCTAGCGGGAGTCGCAGATACGCAGTATTTT. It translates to CASTPSLAGVADTQYF.

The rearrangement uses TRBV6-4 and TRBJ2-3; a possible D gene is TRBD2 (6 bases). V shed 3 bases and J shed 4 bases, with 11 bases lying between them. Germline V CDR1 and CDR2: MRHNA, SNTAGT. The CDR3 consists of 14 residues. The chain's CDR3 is CASSEMRGADTQYF. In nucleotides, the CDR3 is TGTGCCAGCAGTGAAATGCGGGGAGCAGATACGCAGTATTTT.

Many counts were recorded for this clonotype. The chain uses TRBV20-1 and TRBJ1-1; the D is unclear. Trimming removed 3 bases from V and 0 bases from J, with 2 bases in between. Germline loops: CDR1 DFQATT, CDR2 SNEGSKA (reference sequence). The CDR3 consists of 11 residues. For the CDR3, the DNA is TGCAGTGCTAGTGTGAACACTGAAGCTTTCTTT. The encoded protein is CSASVNTEAFF.

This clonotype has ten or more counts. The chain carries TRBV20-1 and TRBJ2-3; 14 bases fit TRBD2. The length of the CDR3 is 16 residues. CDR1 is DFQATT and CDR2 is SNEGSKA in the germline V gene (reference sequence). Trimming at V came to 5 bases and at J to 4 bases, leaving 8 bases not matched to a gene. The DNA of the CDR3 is TGCAGTGCTGATATCGGACTAGCGGGGGGAGCAGATACGCAGTATTTT. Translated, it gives CSADIGLAGGADTQYF.